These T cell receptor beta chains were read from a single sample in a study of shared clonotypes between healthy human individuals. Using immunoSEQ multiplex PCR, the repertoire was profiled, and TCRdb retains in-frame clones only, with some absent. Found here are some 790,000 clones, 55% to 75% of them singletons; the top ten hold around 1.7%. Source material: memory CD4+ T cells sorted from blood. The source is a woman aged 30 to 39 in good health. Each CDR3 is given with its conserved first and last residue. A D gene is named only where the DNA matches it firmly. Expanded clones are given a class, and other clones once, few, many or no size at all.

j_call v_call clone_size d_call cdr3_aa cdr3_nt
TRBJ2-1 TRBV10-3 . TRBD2 CAISSSGRADNEQFF TGTGCCATCAGTTCTAGCGGGAGGGCCGACAATGAGCAGTTCTTC
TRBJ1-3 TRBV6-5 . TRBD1 CASRVTGGAYTIYF TGTGCCAGCAGAGTGACAGGGGGCGCCTACACCATATATTTT
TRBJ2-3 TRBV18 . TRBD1 CASSLIQGQDTQYF TGTGCCAGCTCACTAATACAGGGGCAAGATACGCAGTATTTT
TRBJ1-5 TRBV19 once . CASQLARGGNQPQHF TGTGCCAGCCAACTCGCCAGGGGTGGCAATCAGCCCCAGCATTTT
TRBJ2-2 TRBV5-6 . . CASSHTSGELFF TGTGCCAGCAGCCACACCTCCGGGGAGCTGTTTTTT
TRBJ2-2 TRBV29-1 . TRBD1 CSAEGQDANTGELFF TGCAGCGCCGAAGGACAGGACGCGAACACCGGGGAGCTGTTTTTT
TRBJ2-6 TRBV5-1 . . CASRPGTGANVLTF TGCGCCAGCCGACCAGGGACTGGGGCCAACGTCCTGACTTTC
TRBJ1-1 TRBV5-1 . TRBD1 CASSVRQGAATEAFF TGCGCCAGCAGCGTGAGACAGGGGGCGGCCACTGAAGCTTTCTTT
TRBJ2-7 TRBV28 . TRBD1 CASSLLGQGTGEQYF TGTGCCAGCAGTTTATTGGGACAGGGTACGGGAGAGCAGTACTTC
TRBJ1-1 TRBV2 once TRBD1 CASTSGQMNTEAFF TGTGCCAGCACCTCGGGACAGATGAACACTGAAGCTTTCTTT
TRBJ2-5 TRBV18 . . CASSPPGPGSSETQYF TGTGCCAGCTCACCACCTGGACCGGGGAGTAGTGAGACCCAGTACTTC
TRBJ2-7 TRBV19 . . CASSPRTGASYEQYF TGTGCCAGTAGTCCACGGACGGGAGCCTCCTACGAGCAGTACTTC
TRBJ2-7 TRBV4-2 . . CASSQDYRAGTYEQYF TGTGCCAGCAGCCAAGATTATCGGGCGGGGACCTACGAGCAGTACTTC
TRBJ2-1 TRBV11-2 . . CASSPRGSGNDEQFF TGTGCCAGCAGCCCCCGGGGTAGCGGTAACGATGAGCAGTTCTTC
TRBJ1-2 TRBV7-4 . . CASSRQYYGYTF TGTGCCAGCAGCCGGCAGTACTATGGCTACACCTTC
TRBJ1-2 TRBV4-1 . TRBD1 CASSQPGQEDFYGYTF TGCGCCAGCAGCCAACCGGGACAGGAAGACTTTTATGGCTACACCTTC
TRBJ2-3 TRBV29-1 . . CSALVGGGTDTQYF TGCAGCGCTCTCGTTGGGGGAGGAACAGATACGCAGTATTTT
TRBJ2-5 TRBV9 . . CASSVVEWGETQYF TGTGCCAGCAGCGTAGTTGAGTGGGGGGAGACCCAGTACTTC
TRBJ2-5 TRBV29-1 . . CSVSGTPPGSQYF TGCAGCGTAAGCGGGACACCTCCAGGGTCCCAGTACTTC
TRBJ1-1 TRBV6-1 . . CASSEIVGAVAFF TGTGCCAGCAGTGAAATCGTGGGGGCTGTAGCTTTCTTT
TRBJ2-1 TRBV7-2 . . CASSSKRLGLNEQFF TGTGCCAGCAGCTCAAAGCGACTAGGACTCAATGAGCAGTTCTTC
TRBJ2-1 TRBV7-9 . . CASSSNEQFF TGTGCCAGCAGCTCCAATGAGCAGTTCTTC
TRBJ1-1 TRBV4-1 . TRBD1 CASSPGVGQGDTEAFF TGCGCCAGCAGCCCGGGAGTTGGACAGGGGGACACTGAAGCTTTCTTT
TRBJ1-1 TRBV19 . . CASSAVREAFF TGTGCCAGTAGTGCGGTCCGAGAAGCTTTCTTT
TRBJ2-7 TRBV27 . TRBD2 CASRGLAGGKYEQYF TGTGCCAGCAGGGGACTAGCGGGGGGAAAATACGAGCAGTACTTC
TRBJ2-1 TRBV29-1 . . CSVAGTKAGYNEQFF TGCAGCGTTGCAGGGACCAAGGCTGGCTACAATGAGCAGTTCTTC
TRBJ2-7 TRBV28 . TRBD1 CASSLNRGWEQYF TGTGCCAGCAGTTTGAACAGGGGGTGGGAGCAGTACTTC
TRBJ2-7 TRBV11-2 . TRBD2 CASTTRASGRDYEQYF TGTGCCAGCACCACGAGGGCTAGCGGGAGAGATTACGAGCAGTACTTC
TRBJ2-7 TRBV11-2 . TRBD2 CASSRAGAVYEQYF TGTGCCAGCAGTAGAGCGGGAGCCGTCTACGAGCAGTACTTC
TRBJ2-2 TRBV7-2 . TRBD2 CASSHSPTSGRFGELFF TGTGCCAGCAGCCATAGTCCTACTAGCGGGAGATTCGGGGAGCTGTTTTTT
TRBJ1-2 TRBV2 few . CASSALGGIPYGYTF TGTGCCAGCAGTGCTTTGGGGGGTATACCCTATGGCTACACCTTC
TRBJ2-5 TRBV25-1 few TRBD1 CASSEPRSQGETQYF TGTGCCAGCAGTGAACCCAGATCACAGGGGGAGACCCAGTACTTC
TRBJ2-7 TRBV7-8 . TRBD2 CASSYQTSGRAGHEQYF TGTGCCAGCAGCTACCAGACTAGCGGGAGGGCAGGTCACGAGCAGTACTTC
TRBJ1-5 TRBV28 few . CASSLQGSRSNQPQHF TGTGCCAGCAGTTTACAGGGGTCTCGAAGCAATCAGCCCCAGCATTTT
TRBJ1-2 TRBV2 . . CASRDGLGYGYTF TGTGCCAGCAGGGACGGACTGGGCTATGGCTACACCTTC
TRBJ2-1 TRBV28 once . CASPPPGASSYNEQFF TGTGCCAGTCCCCCGCCGGGAGCCAGCTCCTACAATGAGCAGTTCTTC
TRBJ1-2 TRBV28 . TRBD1 CASSLEGARGYTF TGTGCCAGCAGTTTAGAGGGGGCCAGGGGCTACACCTTC
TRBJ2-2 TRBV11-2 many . CASSWGFTGSRTTGELFF TGTGCCAGCAGCTGGGGATTTACAGGGTCGCGTACCACCGGGGAGCTGTTTTTT
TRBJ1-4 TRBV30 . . CAWGPGTGSEKLFF TGTGCCTGGGGTCCCGGGACCGGGAGTGAAAAACTGTTTTTT
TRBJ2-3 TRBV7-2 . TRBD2 CASSFQGGTPDTQYF TGTGCCAGCAGCTTCCAGGGAGGGACGCCAGATACGCAGTATTTT
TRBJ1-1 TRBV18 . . CASSPGRYTEAFF TGTGCCAGCTCACCTGGAAGGTACACTGAAGCTTTCTTT
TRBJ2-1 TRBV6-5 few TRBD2 CASTPGLAGEGEQFF TGTGCCAGCACCCCGGGACTAGCGGGAGAAGGCGAGCAGTTCTTC
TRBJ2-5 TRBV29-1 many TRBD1 CSVKDRGEETQYF TGCAGCGTTAAAGACAGGGGAGAAGAGACCCAGTACTTC
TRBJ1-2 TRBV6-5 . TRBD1 CASSRTGGLNYGYTF TGTGCCAGCAGTAGAACAGGGGGCCTTAACTATGGCTACACCTTC
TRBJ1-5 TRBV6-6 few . CASSYSQDGRPQHF TGTGCCAGCAGTTACTCTCAGGACGGAAGGCCCCAGCATTTT
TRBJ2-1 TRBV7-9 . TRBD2 CASSLGVGSGGPSDEQFF TGTGCCAGCAGCTTAGGGGTAGGGTCGGGAGGGCCCAGCGATGAGCAGTTCTTC
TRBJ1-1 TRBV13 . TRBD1 CASSFGQGVFMNTEAFF TGTGCCAGCAGCTTTGGACAGGGGGTGTTCATGAACACTGAAGCTTTCTTT
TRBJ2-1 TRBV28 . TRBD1 CASSWAGGLDEQFF TGTGCCAGCAGTTGGGCAGGGGGTTTGGATGAGCAGTTCTTC
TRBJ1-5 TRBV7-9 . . CASSSGTKGTLSNQPQHF TGTGCCAGCAGCTCAGGTACGAAGGGGACCTTGAGCAATCAGCCCCAGCATTTT
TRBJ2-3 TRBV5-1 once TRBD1 CASTRDRATDTQYF TGCGCCAGCACGCGGGACAGGGCCACAGATACGCAGTATTTT
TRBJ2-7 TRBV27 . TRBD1 CASSFQGAPYEQYF TGTGCCAGCAGTTTTCAGGGGGCGCCGTACGAGCAGTACTTC
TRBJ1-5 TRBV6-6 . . CASMEHYSNQPQHF TGTGCCAGCATGGAACATTATAGCAATCAGCCCCAGCATTTT
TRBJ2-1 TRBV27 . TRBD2 CASREQPGLAFGEQFF TGTGCCAGCCGAGAACAGCCGGGACTAGCGTTTGGTGAGCAGTTCTTC
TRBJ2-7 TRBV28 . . CATKGPPYEQYF TGTGCCACCAAGGGCCCTCCCTACGAGCAGTACTTC
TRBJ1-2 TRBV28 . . CASSPGQTYGYTF TGTGCCAGCAGCCCCGGACAGACTTATGGCTACACCTTC
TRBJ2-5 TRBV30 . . CAWRGYQETQYF TGTGCCTGGCGGGGGTACCAAGAGACCCAGTACTTC
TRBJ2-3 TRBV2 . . CASSGTSSDTQYF TGTGCCAGCAGCGGGACCAGTTCAGATACGCAGTATTTT